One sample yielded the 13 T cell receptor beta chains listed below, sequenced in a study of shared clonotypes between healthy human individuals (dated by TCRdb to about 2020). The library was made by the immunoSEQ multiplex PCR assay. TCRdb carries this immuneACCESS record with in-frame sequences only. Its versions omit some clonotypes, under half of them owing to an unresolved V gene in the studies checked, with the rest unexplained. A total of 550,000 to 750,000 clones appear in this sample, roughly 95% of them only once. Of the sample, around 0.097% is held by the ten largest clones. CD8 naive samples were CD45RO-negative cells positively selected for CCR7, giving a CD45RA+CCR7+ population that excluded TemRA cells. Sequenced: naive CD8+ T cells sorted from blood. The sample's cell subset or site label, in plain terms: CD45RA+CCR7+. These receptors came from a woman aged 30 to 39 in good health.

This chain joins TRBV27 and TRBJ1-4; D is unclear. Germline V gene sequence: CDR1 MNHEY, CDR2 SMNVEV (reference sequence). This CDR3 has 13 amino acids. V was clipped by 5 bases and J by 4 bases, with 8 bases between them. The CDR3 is CASSPGFNEKLFF. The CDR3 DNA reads TGTGCCAGCAGTCCTGGGTTTAATGAAAAACTGTTTTTT.

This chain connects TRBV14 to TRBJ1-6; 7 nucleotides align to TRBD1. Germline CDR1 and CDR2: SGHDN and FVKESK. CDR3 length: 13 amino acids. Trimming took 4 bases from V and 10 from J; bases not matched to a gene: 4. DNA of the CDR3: TGTGCCAGCAGCCTCAACAGGGGCTCACCCCTCCACTTT. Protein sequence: CASSLNRGSPLHF.

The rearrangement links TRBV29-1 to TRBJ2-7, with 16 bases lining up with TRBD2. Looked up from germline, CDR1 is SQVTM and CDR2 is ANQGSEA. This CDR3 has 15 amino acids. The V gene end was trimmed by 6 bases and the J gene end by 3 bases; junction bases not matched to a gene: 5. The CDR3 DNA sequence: TGCAGCGTCCAGGGGACTAGCGGGAGGGGCTACGAGCAGTACTTC. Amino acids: CSVQGTSGRGYEQYF.

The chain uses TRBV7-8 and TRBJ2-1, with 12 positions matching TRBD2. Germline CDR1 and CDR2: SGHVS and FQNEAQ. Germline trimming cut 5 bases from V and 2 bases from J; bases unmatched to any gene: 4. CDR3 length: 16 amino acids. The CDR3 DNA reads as TGTGCCAGCAGCCCCGGACTAGCGGGGACCTACAATGAGCAGTTCTTC. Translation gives CASSPGLAGTYNEQFF.

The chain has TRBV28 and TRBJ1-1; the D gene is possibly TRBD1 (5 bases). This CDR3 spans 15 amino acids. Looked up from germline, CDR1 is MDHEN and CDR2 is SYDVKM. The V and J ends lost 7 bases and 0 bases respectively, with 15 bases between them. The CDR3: CASNRVGGMNTEAFF. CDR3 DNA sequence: TGTGCCAGCAATAGGGTGGGGGGGATGAACACTGAAGCTTTCTTT. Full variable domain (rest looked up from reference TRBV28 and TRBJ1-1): DVKVTQSSRYLVKRTGEKVFLECVQDMDHENMFWYRQDPGLGLRLIYFSYDVKMKEKGDIPEGYSVSREKKERFSLILESASTNQTSMYLCASNRVGGMNTEAFFGQGTRLTVV.

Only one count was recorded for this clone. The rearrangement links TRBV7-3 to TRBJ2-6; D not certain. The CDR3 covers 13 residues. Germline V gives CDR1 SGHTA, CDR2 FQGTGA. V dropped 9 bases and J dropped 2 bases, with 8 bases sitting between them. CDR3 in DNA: TGTGCCAGATGGGAAACTGGGGCCAACGTCCTGACTTTC. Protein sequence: CARWETGANVLTF. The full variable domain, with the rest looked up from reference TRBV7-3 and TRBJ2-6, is GAGVSQTPSNKVTEKGKYVELRCDPISGHTALYWYRQSLGQGPEFLIYFQGTGAADDSGLPNDRFFAVRPEGSVSTLKIQRTERGDSAVYLCARWETGANVLTFGAGSRLTVL.

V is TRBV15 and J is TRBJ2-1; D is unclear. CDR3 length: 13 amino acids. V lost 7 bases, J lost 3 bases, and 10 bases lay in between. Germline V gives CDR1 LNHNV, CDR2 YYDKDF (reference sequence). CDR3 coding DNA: TGTGCCACCAACCTCGCTAACTACAATGAGCAGTTCTTC. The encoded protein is CATNLANYNEQFF.

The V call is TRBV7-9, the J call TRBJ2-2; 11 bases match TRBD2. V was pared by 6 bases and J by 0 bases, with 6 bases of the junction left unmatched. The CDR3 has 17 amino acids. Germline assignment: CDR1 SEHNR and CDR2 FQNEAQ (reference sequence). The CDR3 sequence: CASRSGTSGSNTGELFF. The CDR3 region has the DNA TGTGCCAGCAGATCCGGGACTAGCGGCTCGAACACCGGGGAGCTGTTTTTT.

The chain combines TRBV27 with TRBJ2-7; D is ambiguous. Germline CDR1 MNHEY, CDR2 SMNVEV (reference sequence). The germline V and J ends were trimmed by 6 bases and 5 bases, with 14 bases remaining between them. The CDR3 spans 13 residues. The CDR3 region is CASSTPGAHEQYF. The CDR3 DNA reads TGTGCCAGCAGCACTCCAGGAGCCCACGAGCAGTACTTC.

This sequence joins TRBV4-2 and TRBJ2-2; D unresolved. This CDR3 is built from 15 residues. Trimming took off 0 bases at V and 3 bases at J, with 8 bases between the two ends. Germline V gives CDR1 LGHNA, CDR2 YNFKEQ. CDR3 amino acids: CASSQEKRYTGELFF. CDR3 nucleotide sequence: TGTGCCAGCAGCCAAGAGAAGCGTTACACCGGGGAGCTGTTTTTT.

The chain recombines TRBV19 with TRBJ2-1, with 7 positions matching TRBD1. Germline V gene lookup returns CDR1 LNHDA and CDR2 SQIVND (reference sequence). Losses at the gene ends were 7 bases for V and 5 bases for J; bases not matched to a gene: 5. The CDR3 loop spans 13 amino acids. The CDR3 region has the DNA TGTGCCAGTAAGGGGGCTGTTGACAATGAGCAGTTCTTC. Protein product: CASKGAVDNEQFF.

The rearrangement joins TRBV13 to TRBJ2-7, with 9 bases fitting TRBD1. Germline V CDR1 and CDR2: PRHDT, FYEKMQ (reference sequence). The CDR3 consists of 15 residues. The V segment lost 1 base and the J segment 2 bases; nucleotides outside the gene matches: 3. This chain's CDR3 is CASSLVTGGPYEQYF. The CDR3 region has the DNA TGTGCCAGCAGCTTAGTAACAGGGGGCCCCTACGAGCAGTACTTC.

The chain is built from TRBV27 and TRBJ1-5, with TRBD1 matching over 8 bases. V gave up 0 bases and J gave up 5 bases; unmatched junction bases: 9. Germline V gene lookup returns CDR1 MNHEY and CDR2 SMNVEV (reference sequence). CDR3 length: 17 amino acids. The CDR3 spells CASSLSFRRDRHQPQHF. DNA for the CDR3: TGTGCCAGCAGTTTATCATTTCGGCGGGACAGGCATCAGCCCCAGCATTTT.